This passage covers 27 T cell receptor beta chains from one sample sequenced in a study of blood T cell repertoires in COVID-19 (TCRdb year 2020). Library prep was done by the immunoSEQ multiplex PCR assay. The table comes from immuneACCESS by way of TCRdb, which keeps in-frame sequences with V and J called. Part of the clones is missing from these tables; in studies checked, under half for an unresolved V gene and the rest for unknown reasons. The sample profile shows 250,000 to 350,000 clones; about 88% of them were found once. The ten largest clones add up to under 3.5% of the sample. Material: PBMCs or T cells enriched from blood (not recorded which). The receptors derive from a woman between 45 and 60 years old who had recovered from COVID-19.

V is TRBV14 and J is TRBJ1-1; D uncertain. Per the germline V gene, CDR1 is SGHDN and CDR2 is FVKESK. V lost 3 bases to trimming and J lost 6 bases, with 8 bases between them. The length of the CDR3 is 12 residues. The CDR3 region is CASSHSRAEAFF. The DNA for the CDR3 is TGTGCCAGCAGCCACTCTCGGGCTGAAGCTTTCTTT.

The rearrangement uses TRBV6-5 and TRBJ2-3; weak D call: TRBD1 (6 bases). Trimming shortened V by 7 bases and J by 6 bases, and 14 bases separated the two germline ends. The germline V gene has CDR1 MNHEY and CDR2 SVGAGI. The CDR3 has 13 amino acids. The DNA of the CDR3 is TGTGCCAGCAAGAGGACAGTGCGGGATACGCAGTATTTT. The encoded protein is CASKRTVRDTQYF.

V is TRBV7-2 and J is TRBJ2-3, with D hard to call. The CDR3 extends over 13 amino acids. The V and J ends lost 2 bases and 2 bases respectively, with 5 bases between them. In germline, CDR1 is SGHTA, CDR2 FQGNSA. CDR3 sequence (DNA): TGTGCCAGCAGCTTACAGAACACAGATACGCAGTATTTT. Protein sequence: CASSLQNTDTQYF.

The chain is built from TRBV18 and TRBJ1-6; D is unclear. This CDR3 comprises 13 residues. The germline gives CDR1 KGHSH, CDR2 LQKENI. Trimming shortened V by 4 bases and J by 7 bases, and 8 bases separated the two germline ends. The CDR3 region is CASSRDGNSPLHF. The CDR3 coding sequence is TGTGCCAGCTCACGAGACGGGAATTCACCCCTCCACTTT.

This chain joins TRBV6-5 and TRBJ1-2; possible D gene TRBD1, 6 bases. Trimming left V 0 bases short and J 4 bases short, with 12 bases between. CDR1 is MNHEY and CDR2 is SVGAGI in the germline V gene. The CDR3 is 15 amino acids. CDR3 region: CASSYSAGAGYGYTF. CDR3 in DNA: TGTGCCAGCAGTTACTCGGCAGGGGCTGGCTATGGCTACACCTTC.

V gene TRBV5-6 combines with J gene TRBJ1-5; tentatively, D is TRBD1 (6 bases). V was trimmed by 4 bases and J by 8 bases, leaving 16 bases between them. Looked up from germline, CDR1 is SGHDT and CDR2 is YYEEEE. The CDR3 loop spans 14 amino acids. As DNA, the CDR3 is TGTGCCAGCAGCCCCGGGGGGGGCCGGGAGCCCCAGCATTTT. Its translation: CASSPGGGREPQHF.

The chain is built from TRBV30 and TRBJ2-3, with 13 positions matching TRBD2. The CDR3 covers 15 residues. CDR1 and CDR2 from the germline V gene are GTSNPN and SVGIG (reference sequence). With 2 bases clipped from V and 3 bases from J, the junction kept 2 bases outside the gene matches. CDR3 nucleotide sequence: TGTGCCTGGAGTTGGACTAGCGGGAGTACAGATACGCAGTATTTT. Amino acid sequence: CAWSWTSGSTDTQYF.

The chain uses TRBV18 and TRBJ2-1, with TRBD1 matching 7 bases. This CDR3 comprises 16 residues. The V gene end was trimmed by 2 bases and the J gene end by 2 bases; junction bases not matched to a gene: 6. CDR1 is KGHSH and CDR2 is LQKENI in the germline V gene. The CDR3 protein is CASSPSGTETYNEQFF. CDR3 coding DNA: TGTGCCAGCTCACCATCCGGGACAGAAACCTACAATGAGCAGTTCTTC. Drawing the rest from reference TRBV18 and TRBJ2-1, the complete variable domain is NAGVMQNPRHLVRRRGQEARLRCSPMKGHSHVYWYRQLPEEGLKFMVYLQKENIIDESGMPKERFSAEFPKEGPSILRIQQVVRGDSAAYFCASSPSGTETYNEQFFGPGTRLTVL.

The rearrangement uses TRBV28 and TRBJ2-6, with 7 bases matching TRBD1. The CDR3 extends over 15 amino acids. J lost 4 bases, V lost 5 bases, and 5 bases had no gene match. Germline lookup yields CDR1 MDHEN and CDR2 SYDVKM. CDR3: CASSRQGAGANVLTF. The CDR3, as DNA: TGTGCCAGCAGTAGACAGGGCGCCGGGGCCAACGTCCTGACTTTC.

The table lists this clone with a count of one. The V gene is TRBV7-9, the J gene TRBJ2-3; TRBD1 might be the D (5 bases). The CDR3 contains 12 residues. V shed 5 bases and J shed 4 bases, with 7 bases lying between them. The germline V gene encodes CDR1 SEHNR and CDR2 FQNEAQ (reference sequence). CDR3 coding DNA: TGTGCCAGCAGCCCAGGGTCAGATACGCAGTATTTT. As protein: CASSPGSDTQYF.

DNA of the CDR3: TGTGCCAGCAGCGTGGGACAGAGCTCTGGAAACACCATATATTTT. Translated: CASSVGQSSGNTIYF. V gene TRBV7-6 combines with J gene TRBJ1-3; TRBD1 aligns across 7 bases. The CDR3 totals 15 residues. From germline, CDR1 is SGHVS and CDR2 FNYEAQ. V dropped 5 bases and J dropped 0; count of bases not matched to a gene: 4.

The rearrangement uses TRBV11-2 and TRBJ1-2, with 7 positions matching TRBD1. Germline values: CDR1 SGHAT, CDR2 FQNNGV. The CDR3 runs to 14 residues. V dropped 4 bases and J dropped 1; count of bases not matched to a gene: 3. The CDR3 nucleotides read TGTGCCAGCAGCTCTCAGGGGGGTAACTATGGCTACACCTTC. Amino acid sequence: CASSSQGGNYGYTF.

This chain joins TRBV5-6 and TRBJ2-1; TRBD2 matches at 10 bases. The CDR3 is 15 amino acids. Germline V gene sequence: CDR1 SGHDT, CDR2 YYEEEE. V was pared by 4 bases and J by 3 bases, with 4 bases of the junction left unmatched. The CDR3 region has the DNA TGTGCCAGCAGCCAACTAGCGGGAAACTACAATGAGCAGTTCTTC. Encoded protein: CASSQLAGNYNEQFF.

In this sample, this clone turned up once. The chain combines TRBV5-1 with TRBJ2-5, with 8 bases lining up with TRBD2. V shed 3 bases, J shed 2 bases, and the junction held 9 bases outside the gene matches. Germline V gene sequence: CDR1 SGHRS, CDR2 YFSETQ. The CDR3 sequence is 16 residues long. CDR3 residues: CASSWTLADKQETQYF. CDR3 coding DNA: TGCGCCAGCAGCTGGACACTAGCGGATAAACAAGAGACCCAGTACTTC.

V is TRBV6-5 and J is TRBJ1-5; 7 bases line up with TRBD1. The CDR3 is 15 amino acids. V trimming: 6 bases; J trimming: 2 bases; junction bases outside the gene matches: 7. Germline-derived CDR1 and CDR2 are MNHEY and SVGAGI. Here the CDR3 reads CASRADRAGNQPQHF. The CDR3 DNA is TGTGCCAGCAGAGCTGACAGGGCGGGCAATCAGCCCCAGCATTTT.

The genes are TRBV28 and TRBJ2-3; TRBD2 agrees at 8 bases. The CDR3 runs to 14 residues. The V gene's germline CDR1 is MDHEN and CDR2 SYDVKM. The J segment lost 2 bases and the V segment lost 6 bases, leaving 4 bases of the junction unmatched. In nucleotides, the CDR3 is TGTGCCAGCAGGATAGCGGGATACACAGATACGCAGTATTTT. Residues: CASRIAGYTDTQYF.

The chain couples TRBV4-3 to TRBJ2-1, with 10 bases that match TRBD2. J lost 0 bases, V lost 4 bases, and 3 bases had no gene match. The CDR3 spans 16 residues. Germline CDR1 and CDR2: LGHNA and YSLEER. This chain's CDR3 is CASSLLAGGSYNEQFF. In nucleotides, the CDR3 is TGCGCCAGCAGCCTATTAGCGGGGGGCTCCTACAATGAGCAGTTCTTC.

The chain combines TRBV7-9 with TRBJ1-4, with TRBD1 as a possible D gene (6 bases). Germline loops: CDR1 SEHNR, CDR2 FQNEAQ (reference sequence). The CDR3 covers 14 residues. V lost 5 bases and J 2 bases, leaving 9 bases between the germline ends. The CDR3 here is CASSLTGTNEKLFF. The CDR3 nucleotides read TGTGCCAGCAGCCTCACAGGGACTAATGAAAAACTGTTTTTT.

The V and J genes are TRBV5-8 and TRBJ2-3, with D possibly TRBD2 on 5 matching bases. CDR3 length: 16 residues. Trimming cost V 0 bases and J 0 bases, with 11 bases left between them. Looked up from germline, CDR1 is SGHTS and CDR2 is YDEGEE. CDR3 amino acids: CASSLVSGFSTDTQYF. DNA for the CDR3: TGTGCCAGCAGCTTGGTGAGCGGATTTAGCACAGATACGCAGTATTTT. Combining the CDR3 with reference TRBV5-8 and TRBJ2-3 gives the whole variable domain EAGVTQSPTHLIKTRGQQATLRCSPISGHTSVYWYQQALGLGLQFLLWYDEGEERNRGNFPPRFSGRQFPNYSSELNVNALELEDSALYLCASSLVSGFSTDTQYFGPGTRLTVL.

The rearrangement uses TRBV25-1 and TRBJ2-6; D possibly corresponds to TRBD1 (6 bases). The CDR3 runs to 17 residues. Looked up from germline, CDR1 is MGHDK and CDR2 is SYGVNS. Deletions cut 4 bases from V and 7 bases from J, with 20 bases between. CDR3 nucleotide sequence: TGTGCCAGCAGTGCCACCCTCGGGACACCCGGCGCCAACGTCCTGACTTTC. It encodes CASSATLGTPGANVLTF.

This rearrangement joins TRBV4-1 to TRBJ1-5; D is possibly TRBD1 (5 bases). Germline CDR1 reads MGHRA; CDR2 reads YSYEKL. The CDR3 is made up of 16 amino acids. The V and J ends lost 0 bases and 0 bases respectively, with 9 bases between them. The CDR3 spells CASSQDGGYSNQPQHF. The CDR3 DNA is TGCGCCAGCAGCCAAGACGGGGGTTATAGCAATCAGCCCCAGCATTTT.

This chain uses TRBV12-3 or TRBV12-4 with TRBJ2-1; 7 nucleotides agree with TRBD2. V was pared by 5 bases and J by 7 bases, with 2 bases of the junction left unmatched. This CDR3 has 12 residues. CDR3 loop: CASSLLANEQFF. CDR3 sequence (DNA): TGTGCCAGCAGTCTACTAGCGAATGAGCAGTTCTTC.

This chain joins TRBV12-5 and TRBJ1-1, with 8 bases identical to TRBD1. The CDR3 runs 15 residues. With 4 bases clipped from V and 0 bases from J, the junction kept 4 bases outside the gene matches. In germline, CDR1 is LGHNT, CDR2 FRNRAP. The CDR3 DNA follows: TGTGCTAGTGGTTCAGGACAGGGATTGAACACTGAAGCTTTCTTT. Its protein product is CASGSGQGLNTEAFF.

V gene TRBV5-1 combines with J gene TRBJ1-1, with a possible D match to TRBD1 (5 bases). V lost 0 bases, J lost 7 bases, and 10 bases lay in between. The CDR3 sequence is 13 residues long. CDR1 is SGHRS and CDR2 is YFSETQ in the germline V gene. CDR3 nucleotide sequence: TGCGCCAGCAGCTTGGGGGGCGACGATGAAGCTTTCTTT. Translation: CASSLGGDDEAFF.

The chain is built from TRBV3-1 (or the pseudogene TRBV3-2) and TRBJ1-2; D unclear. With 0 bases removed from V and 4 bases from J, the gap between germline ends came to 15 bases. The CDR3 is made up of 16 amino acids. Germline lookup yields CDR1 LGHDT and CDR2 YNNKEL (reference sequence). In DNA form, the CDR3 reads TGTGCCAGCAGCCAAGATCGAAACAGAATGGGCTATGGCTACACCTTC. Translating gives CASSQDRNRMGYGYTF.

The table lists this clone with a count of one. The chain has TRBV7-2 and TRBJ1-2; D is perhaps TRBD1 (5 bases). V lost 5 bases to trimming and J lost 3 bases, with 19 bases between them. The CDR3 is made up of 16 amino acids. Germline CDR1 SGHTA, CDR2 FQGNSA. The CDR3, as DNA: TGTGCCAGCAGCATTACCCCAGGGCGAGGAGACTATGGCTACACCTTC. It specifies CASSITPGRGDYGYTF.

The chain combines TRBV19 with TRBJ1-5, with D hard to call. Germline assignment: CDR1 LNHDA and CDR2 SQIVND (reference sequence). Trimming left V 4 bases short and J 1 base short, with 14 bases between. This CDR3 region has 16 residues. The CDR3 loop is CASSNWEVGSNQPQHF. CDR3 nucleotides: TGTGCCAGTAGTAACTGGGAGGTTGGAAGCAATCAGCCCCAGCATTTT.